This T cell receptor (beta chain) was recorded in a study of T cell repertoires in cytomegalovirus infection. This CDR3 region has 15 residues. V was pared by 5 bases and J by 7 bases, with 11 bases of the junction left unmatched. The germline gives CDR1 MNHEY, CDR2 SVGAGI. TCRdb recomputed calls from the reads with MiXCR, one row per CDR3 protein. The table lists a few hundred thousand distinct CDR3 sequences, roughly 29% of them singletons. Specimen: PBMCs. The chain combines TRBV6-5 with TRBJ1-2, with 9 nucleotides matching TRBD1. The source of this sequence is a human donor in good health (CMV status not recorded). Some clones in this sample may be carry-over from other donors' samples. CDR3 coding DNA: TGTGCCAGCAGTGCTACCGGGACAGGGCTTTCTGGCTACACCTTC. This translates into CASSATGTGLSGYTF.